Listed below are T cell receptor beta chains from one sample, sequenced in a study of T-cell memory formation after mild COVID-19. TCRdb processed the 5' RACE reads anew with MiXCR; each CDR3 protein has one entry. The table has 400,000 to 500,000 distinct CDR3 sequences, 20% seen once; the top ten hold 7.5% to 10%. Sequencing was carried out using PBMCs or a T cell subset sorted from them (not recorded which). Receptors originate from an adult woman who had mild COVID-19 (a few samples of this study predate the infection). Cell type and time point are not known. The CDR3 runs from the conserved cysteine through the conserved F or W. A D gene is named only where the DNA matches it firmly. A row's size may be missing; if present it is once, few, many or a size class.

NA | TRBJ2-7 | few | TRBV5-6 | CASSLWGSYEQYF | TGTGCCAGCAGCCTCTGGGGATCCTACGAGCAGTACTTC
NA | TRBJ2-4 | NA | TRBV12-3/TRBV12-4 | CASSISGKAKNIQYF | TGTGCCAGCAGCATTAGCGGAAAAGCCAAAAACATTCAGTACTTC
NA | TRBJ1-1 | few | TRBV6-6 | CASSYVNTEAFF | TGTGCCAGCAGTTACGTCAACACTGAAGCTTTCTTT
NA | TRBJ1-2 | few | TRBV19 | CASSIDAGTTHGYTF | TGTGCCAGTAGTATAGATGCCGGGACAACCCACGGCTACACCTTC
TRBD1 | TRBJ2-2 | few | TRBV5-6 | CASSRDRWTGELFF | TGTGCCAGCAGCAGGGACAGATGGACCGGGGAGCTGTTTTTT
NA | TRBJ1-4 | once | TRBV9 | CASSVGAGNNEKLFF | TGTGCCAGCAGCGTAGGTGCAGGGAATAATGAAAAACTGTTTTTT
NA | TRBJ1-1 | NA | TRBV12-3/TRBV12-4 | CASSLEQAGDGTEAFF | TGTGCCAGCAGTTTAGAGCAGGCGGGAGACGGCACTGAAGCTTTCTTT
NA | TRBJ2-7 | many | TRBV4-1 | CASSQDDRSGSYEQYF | TGCGCCAGCAGCCAAGACGACAGGAGTGGCTCCTACGAGCAGTACTTC
NA | TRBJ2-7 | NA | TRBV20-1 | CSARDYLSYTLAANSYEQYF | TGCAGTGCTAGAGATTATTTGTCCTACACCTTAGCGGCCAACTCCTACGAGCAGTACTTC
TRBD1 | TRBJ2-2 | NA | TRBV4-3 | CASSQEISGQGPGELFF | TGCGCCAGCAGCCAAGAGATCTCGGGACAGGGGCCCGGGGAGCTGTTTTTT
TRBD2 | TRBJ2-7 | few | TRBV9 | CASSAGLARESYEQYF | TGTGCCAGCAGCGCCGGACTAGCCCGGGAGTCTTACGAGCAGTACTTC
TRBD1 | TRBJ1-3 | few | TRBV6-6 | CASSPGTALTNSGNTIYF | TGTGCCAGCAGTCCCGGGACAGCCCTTACCAACTCTGGAAACACCATATATTTT
TRBD1 | TRBJ1-4 | NA | TRBV7-6 | CASSLAEGAGKLFF | TGTGCCAGCAGCTTAGCGGAGGGGGCCGGCAAACTGTTTTTT
NA | TRBJ2-6 | NA | TRBV12-3/TRBV12-4 | CASNTRQSQISGANVLTF | TGTGCCAGCAATACCCGACAGTCCCAGATCTCTGGGGCCAACGTCCTGACTTTC
TRBD2 | TRBJ2-1 | NA | TRBV20-1 | CSAPGGLTAYNEQFF | TGCAGTGCTCCGGGGGGGCTCACTGCCTACAATGAGCAGTTCTTC
NA | TRBJ2-3 | NA | TRBV6-5 | CASSYRENTDTQYF | TGTGCCAGCAGTTACCGGGAGAACACAGATACGCAGTATTTT